This T cell receptor (beta chain) derives from a study of OX40 agonist ivuxolimab in advanced cancers. About the study: Patients were treated with intravenous ivuxolimab, dosed at 0.01 to 10 mg/kg and infused every 2 weeks. Of the patients, three showed partial responses, one with hepatocellular carcinoma and two with cutaneous melanoma. Prior anti-PD-1, anti-PD-L1 or anti-CTLA-4 therapy did not bar entry, and 40% had some.

Whole-study findings and limits: The work left the antigen specificity of expanded peripheral T cells undetermined.

This table comes from immunoSEQ multiplex PCR, and its TCRdb copy is limited to in-frame clones, with some not included. In the table there are 50,000 to 60,000 clones, about 90% of which are singletons. As concerns this clone: What it recognizes is unknown.

This clonotype was sampled from an adult with an advanced solid tumor such as melanoma, head and neck, liver or kidney cancer. This specimen consisted of CD4+ or CD8+ T cells sorted from blood, obtained in a trial of the OX40 agonist ivuxolimab.

CDR3 sequence: CASSPGGQNPYEQYF. The CDR3 DNA reads TGTGCCAGCAGTCCGGGGGGACAGAACCCTTACGAGCAGTACTTC. The chain links TRBV6-6 to TRBJ2-7; either TRBD1 or TRBD2 may fit D (7 bases each). CDR1 and CDR2 (germline): MNHNY, SVGAGI (reference sequence). The CDR3 has 15 amino acids. Trimming left V 5 bases short and J 4 bases short, with 18 bases between.